The 28 T cell receptor beta chains given below trace back to one sample, sequenced in a study of blood T cells in healthy people across ages. It was with a sample-barcoded 5' primer and a J-beta primer mix that a second PCR of roughly 7 to 12 cycles was run. One entry per CDR3 protein, called by TCRdb with MiXCR from the 5' RACE reads. This table holds some 1.5 million distinct CDR3 sequences, under 30% found once. The sample was blood. Receptors originate from a young woman in good health.

This rearrangement joins TRBV12-3 or TRBV12-4 to TRBJ1-6; TRBD1 agrees at 8 bases. V trimming: 7 bases; J trimming: 3 bases; junction bases outside the gene matches: 5. The CDR3 consists of 15 residues. For the CDR3, the DNA is TGTGCCAGCAAACAAGGACAGGGCTATAATTCACCCCTCCACTTT. Protein: CASKQGQGYNSPLHF.

To note about this clonotype: At one boundary the junction diverges from the germline segment, which might be a read error. This chain joins TRBV20-1 and TRBJ1-4; the D gene is possibly TRBD1 (6 bases). This CDR3 comprises 17 residues. Germline CDR1 reads DFQATT; CDR2 reads SNEGSKA (reference sequence). DNA for the CDR3: TGCAGTGCCAGAGCTTCCGGGACACCCGCAATCGATGAAAAACTGTTTTTT. Translating it yields CSARASGTPAIDEKLFF.

This rearrangement joins TRBV10-3 to TRBJ1-2, with 7 positions matching TRBD1. The V and J ends lost 2 bases and 4 bases, in that order; junction bases with no gene match: 4. The V gene's germline CDR1 is ENHRY and CDR2 SYGVKD. CDR3 length: 14 residues. The CDR3 DNA reads as TGTGCCATCAGTGAGAAGGGGGCTGGCTATGGCTACACCTTC. Amino acid sequence: CAISEKGAGYGYTF.

Turning to this clonotype: The junction does not match germline at one end; this may be a read error. CDR3 DNA: TGTGTCAGCAGTTATGAGGCGGGGGAAAGCACAGATACGCAGTATTTT. This sequence encodes CVSSYEAGESTDTQYF. V is TRBV6-6 and J is TRBJ2-3, with 7 bases aligning to TRBD2. There are 16 residues in the CDR3. The V gene's germline CDR1 is MNHNY and CDR2 SVGAGI (reference sequence).

This clonotype was picked up a small number of times. The chain carries TRBV2 and TRBJ2-3; 11 positions agree with TRBD2. This CDR3 comprises 14 residues. Germline CDR1 and CDR2: SNHLY and FYNNEI. V shed 7 bases, J shed 2 bases, and the junction held 2 bases outside the gene matches. The CDR3 here is CASKTSGVTDTQYF. In nucleotides, the CDR3 is TGTGCCAGCAAGACTAGCGGGGTCACAGATACGCAGTATTTT.

This clonotype was recorded many times. J is TRBJ2-1 and V is TRBV6-6; TRBD2 matches at 11 bases. CDR1 and CDR2 (germline): MNHNY, SVGAGI (reference sequence). Trimming removed 2 bases from V and 5 bases from J; junction bases left unmatched: 8. This CDR3 region has 17 residues. CDR3 region: CASSYVPSGGLNNEQFF. The DNA for the CDR3 is TGTGCCAGCAGTTACGTGCCTAGCGGGGGGCTGAACAATGAGCAGTTCTTC.

The rearrangement links TRBV5-1 to TRBJ2-7; D may be TRBD1 or TRBD2 (6 bases each). Trimming took 4 bases from V and 6 from J, leaving 17 bases between them. Germline CDR1 SGHRS, CDR2 YFSETQ. The CDR3 is 14 residues long. The CDR3: CASSPGLGGSEQYF. The DNA of the CDR3 is TGCGCCAGCAGCCCCGGGCTAGGGGGGAGCGAGCAGTACTTC.

This clonotype came up many times. The rearrangement uses TRBV20-1 and TRBJ2-7, with 8 bases matching TRBD1. The V gene's germline CDR1 is DFQATT and CDR2 SNEGSKA (reference sequence). With 3 bases clipped from V and 6 bases from J, the junction kept 10 bases outside the gene matches. The CDR3 runs 14 residues. The CDR3 loop reads CSASSNRGTSEQYF. The CDR3 DNA reads TGCAGTGCTAGCTCGAACAGGGGGACAAGCGAGCAGTACTTC.

As to this clonotype: One end of the junction varies from germline; a read error may be responsible. The V call is TRBV18, the J call TRBJ2-7; 7 bases align to TRBD1. The CDR3 totals 15 residues. Germline V gene data show CDR1 as KGHSH and CDR2 as LQKENI. The CDR3 nucleotides are TGTGCCAGCCCACCGCCGGGACAGAGCTCCTACGAGCAGTACTTC. Its translation: CASPPPGQSSYEQYF. The complete variable domain, with remaining parts taken from reference TRBV18 and TRBJ2-7, reads NAGVMQNPRHLVRRRGQEARLRCSPMKGHSHVYWYRQLPEEGLKFMVYLQKENIIDESGMPKERFSAEFPKEGPSILRIQQVVRGDSAAYFCASPPPGQSSYEQYFGPGTRLTVT.

The chain joins TRBV6-2 or TRBV6-3 to TRBJ2-3, with 9 bases aligning to TRBD2. The CDR3 runs to 16 residues. Germline V gives CDR1 MNHEY, CDR2 SVGEGT. Losses at the gene ends were 5 bases for V and 3 bases for J; bases not matched to a gene: 9. The CDR3 region has the DNA TGTGCCAGCAGTCGATATAGCGGGAGTCTAACAGATACGCAGTATTTT. Translated, it gives CASSRYSGSLTDTQYF.

This clonotype was observed a handful of times. The chain employs TRBV28 and TRBJ2-1, with D tentatively TRBD1 or TRBD2 (5 bases each). This CDR3 contains 13 residues. In germline, CDR1 is MDHEN, CDR2 SYDVKM. V lost 3 bases and J lost 8, with 11 bases in between. The chain's CDR3 is CASSFGRDHEQFF. CDR3 DNA sequence: TGTGCCAGCAGTTTTGGCAGGGACCATGAGCAGTTCTTC.

This clonotype was seen at least ten times. CDR3 sequence reads: CSAKPPRGSYEQYF. The CDR3 DNA is TGCAGTGCCAAACCTCCAAGGGGTTCCTACGAGCAGTACTTC. The chain recombines TRBV20-1 with TRBJ2-7; D perhaps matches TRBD1 (5 bases). The CDR3 sequence is 14 residues long. Germline CDR1 DFQATT, CDR2 SNEGSKA (reference sequence). The V and J ends lost 6 bases and 1 base respectively, with 16 bases between them.

The V and J genes are TRBV19 and TRBJ1-5, with D unresolved. CDR1 is LNHDA and CDR2 is SQIVND in the germline V gene (reference sequence). The ends were cut back, 3 bases at V and 6 bases at J, with 12 bases in the middle. The CDR3 is made up of 14 amino acids. CDR3 sequence (DNA): TGTGCCAGTAGTATCGCAGGCAGGTTTCAGCCCCAGCATTTT. Translated: CASSIAGRFQPQHF.

At least ten counts were recorded for this clonotype. V usage is TRBV12-3 or TRBV12-4 and J usage is TRBJ2-3; TRBD2 agrees at 7 bases. With V trimmed by 6 bases and J by 1 base, 4 bases remained unmatched. The CDR3 extends over 14 amino acids. The CDR3, as DNA: TGTGCCAGCAGGATAGCGGGCCGCACAGATACGCAGTATTTT. This sequence encodes CASRIAGRTDTQYF.

There are many counts of this clonotype. This chain joins TRBV11-2 and TRBJ2-7, with TRBD1 identical over 8 bases. V was clipped by 0 bases and J by 1 base; unmatched bases: 5. The CDR3 spans 16 residues. CDR1 SGHAT and CDR2 FQNNGV come from the germline V gene. CDR3 coding DNA: TGTGCCAGCAGCTTAGATCTTCAGGGGGCGTCCTACGAGCAGTACTTC. Protein: CASSLDLQGASYEQYF. The variable domain in full, completed from reference TRBV11-2 and TRBJ2-7, reads EAGVAQSPRYKIIEKRQSVAFWCNPISGHATLYWYQQILGQGPKLLIQFQNNGVVDDSQLPKDRFSAERLKGVDSTLKIQPAKLEDSAVYLCASSLDLQGASYEQYFGPGTRLTVT.

This clonotype was picked up a small number of times. The CDR3 is CASSLQIGRLSYEQYF. CDR3 nucleotides: TGTGCCAGCAGCTTACAAATAGGACGTCTCTCCTACGAGCAGTACTTC. This chain uses TRBV5-6 with TRBJ2-7; D gene ambiguous. The CDR3 has 16 amino acids. V was pared by 2 bases and J by 0 bases, with 15 bases between. Germline CDR1 is SGHDT and CDR2 is YYEEEE.

This clonotype was detected a few times. This sequence joins TRBV20-1 and TRBJ2-3, with D unresolved. The germline V gene has CDR1 DFQATT and CDR2 SNEGSKA (reference sequence). The CDR3 covers 14 residues. V lost 6 bases, J lost 6 bases, and 19 bases lay in between. DNA of the CDR3: TGCAGTGCCTTGGGGTTCAAAAACGGGGATACGCAGTATTTT. This encodes CSALGFKNGDTQYF.

V gene TRBV5-4 combines with J gene TRBJ2-4; D may be TRBD2 (6 bases). The CDR3 runs to 13 residues. V lost 2 bases, J lost 13 bases, and 16 bases lay in between. CDR1 is SGHNT and CDR2 is YYREEE in the germline V gene (reference sequence). As DNA, the CDR3 is TGTGCCAGCAGCTTATCGGGAGTCAAAGAGCAGTACTTC. It encodes CASSLSGVKEQYF.

This clonotype was observed a few times. The CDR3 DNA is TGTGCCAGCAGCGTAGGTTATAGCGGAGGAAAACAATCGACCCAGTACTTC. Translation: CASSVGYSGGKQSTQYF. The genes are TRBV9 and TRBJ2-5; D perhaps matches TRBD2 (6 bases). The germline V gene encodes CDR1 SGDLS and CDR2 YYNGEE. The CDR3 has 17 amino acids. V was trimmed by 0 bases and J by 7 bases, leaving 22 bases between them. Full variable domain (remainder filled in from reference TRBV9 and TRBJ2-5): DSGVTQTPKHLITATGQRVTLRCSPRSGDLSVYWYQQSLDQGLQFLIQYYNGEERAKGNILERFSAQQFPDLHSELNLSSLELGDSALYFCASSVGYSGGKQSTQYFGPGTRLLVL.

Points on this clonotype: A single base separates this from a much larger clone, so it may be a read error. The chain joins TRBV29-1 to TRBJ1-2; weak D call: TRBD1 (5 bases). The CDR3 has 12 amino acids. The V and J ends lost 7 bases and 6 bases respectively, with 15 bases between them. CDR1 and CDR2 (germline): SQVTM, ANQGSEA. CDR3 protein: CSGAAGRDGYTF. As DNA, the CDR3 is TGCAGCGGTGCGGCAGGGAGGGATGGCTACACCTTC.

The V and J genes are TRBV11-2 and TRBJ2-1; unclear D gene. Germline loops: CDR1 SGHAT, CDR2 FQNNGV. V lost 3 bases, J lost 4 bases, and 22 bases lay in between. This CDR3 is built from 18 residues. The CDR3 sequence: CASSFGSMRGYRYNEQFF. The DNA of the CDR3 is TGTGCCAGCAGCTTCGGCTCGATGAGAGGATACCGATACAATGAGCAGTTCTTC.

This clonotype was counted a single time. This chain links TRBV7-3 with TRBJ2-2; perhaps D is TRBD1 or TRBD2 (6 bases each). CDR3 length: 16 amino acids. Germline V gene data show CDR1 as SGHTA and CDR2 as FQGTGA. Trimming removed 5 bases at V and 1 base at J, with 14 bases between. CDR3 residues: CASSKGGTWNTGELFF. The CDR3 DNA reads TGTGCCAGCAGCAAGGGGGGAACTTGGAACACCGGGGAGCTGTTTTTT. Drawing the rest from reference TRBV7-3 and TRBJ2-2, the complete variable domain is GAGVSQTPSNKVTEKGKYVELRCDPISGHTALYWYRQSLGQGPEFLIYFQGTGAADDSGLPNDRFFAVRPEGSVSTLKIQRTERGDSAVYLCASSKGGTWNTGELFFGEGSRLTVL.

This clonotype was observed once. This chain uses TRBV5-1 with TRBJ1-3; the match to TRBD1 covers 7 bases. The germline V gene encodes CDR1 SGHRS and CDR2 YFSETQ. V shed 4 bases and J 3 bases; nucleotides not matched to a gene: 1. The CDR3 runs 13 residues. CDR3 DNA: TGCGCCAGCAGCACAGGGGATGGAAACACCATATATTTT. It specifies CASSTGDGNTIYF.

This clonotype was observed a few times. The chain is built from TRBV7-6 and TRBJ1-1, with D possibly matching TRBD1 (5 bases). This CDR3 has 15 residues. Per germline, CDR1 SGHVS and CDR2 FNYEAQ. Trimming removed 0 bases at V and 4 bases at J, with 12 bases between. The CDR3 spells CASSLAMGGGTEAFF. CDR3 DNA: TGTGCCAGCAGCTTAGCGATGGGGGGAGGCACTGAAGCTTTCTTT.

This clonotype has just a few counts. This chain uses TRBV7-2 with TRBJ2-6; D is undetermined. Per germline, CDR1 SGHTA and CDR2 FQGNSA. V dropped 1 base and J dropped 1 base, with 8 bases sitting between them. This CDR3 region has 16 residues. The CDR3, as DNA: TGTGCCAGCAGCTTAGTAGGTGCATCTGGGGCCAACGTCCTGACTTTC. Translating it yields CASSLVGASGANVLTF.

A remark on this clonotype: One base away lies a much larger clone, so this may be a sequencing read error. CDR3 protein: CACSLITANYGYTF. The CDR3 DNA follows: TGTGCCTGCAGCTTAATTACAGCTAACTATGGCTACACCTTC. The rearrangement joins TRBV7-9 to TRBJ1-2; no reliable D call. The germline CDR1 and CDR2 sequences are SEHNR and FQNEAQ (reference sequence). The CDR3 sequence is 14 residues long.

A few counts support this clonotype. The chain links TRBV28 to TRBJ2-3; D unresolved. The CDR3 is made up of 15 amino acids. V lost 10 bases and J lost 5, with 22 bases in between. CDR1 and CDR2 from the germline V gene are MDHEN and SYDVKM. CDR3 coding DNA: TGTGCCAACATCACGGGCAGTTTCCCCGGAGATACGCAGTATTTT. Amino acids: CANITGSFPGDTQYF.

The chain carries TRBV12-3 or TRBV12-4 and TRBJ1-1; 8 bases are a match to TRBD1. V dropped 3 bases and J dropped 1; count of bases not matched to a gene: 4. The length of the CDR3 is 15 residues. CDR3 DNA sequence: TGTGCCAGCAGTTTTCAGGGGGCGAGGAACACTGAAGCTTTCTTT. This sequence encodes CASSFQGARNTEAFF.